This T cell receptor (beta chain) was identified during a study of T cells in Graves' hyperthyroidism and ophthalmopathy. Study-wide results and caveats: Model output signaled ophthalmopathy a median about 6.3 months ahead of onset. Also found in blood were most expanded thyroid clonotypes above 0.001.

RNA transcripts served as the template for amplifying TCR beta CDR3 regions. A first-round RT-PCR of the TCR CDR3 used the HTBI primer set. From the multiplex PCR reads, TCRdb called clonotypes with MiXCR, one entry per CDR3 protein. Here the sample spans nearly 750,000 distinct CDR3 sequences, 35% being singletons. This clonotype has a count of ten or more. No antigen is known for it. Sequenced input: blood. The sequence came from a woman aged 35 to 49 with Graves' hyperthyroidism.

CDR3 amino acids: CASSFWTGGENGYTF. DNA of the CDR3: TGTGCCAGCAGCTTTTGGACAGGGGGCGAAAATGGCTACACCTTC. This chain connects TRBV5-5 to TRBJ1-2; 11 bases map to TRBD1. Germline lookup yields CDR1 SGHKS and CDR2 YYEKEE (reference sequence). With V trimmed by 2 bases and J by 6 bases, 6 bases remained unmatched. The CDR3 covers 15 residues.